This T cell receptor beta chain came from a study of cytomegalovirus exposure and HLA in healthy donors. The study, taken as a whole, reports: Productive status was seen about 87% or about 30% of the time for most TCR beta V segments in an earlier analysis.

As regards this clone: Its antigen is not identified.

V was clipped by 0 bases and J by 6 bases; unmatched bases: 3. CDR1 and CDR2 from the germline V gene are MNHNS and SASEGT. This CDR3 is 15 amino acids long. The study ran its PCR with 60 Vbeta and 13 Jbeta primers. Generated by immunoSEQ multiplex PCR, the TCRdb table keeps only in-frame clones and is missing some. This sample's table has about 74,000 clones. This TCR was recovered from a female donor in good health and CMV-seropositive. The sample consisted of PBMCs. The V and J genes are TRBV6-1 and TRBJ1-5, with TRBD1 identical over 9 bases. CDR3 residues: CASSEATGGGQPQHF. In DNA form, the CDR3 reads TGTGCCAGCAGTGAAGCGACAGGGGGGGGTCAGCCCCAGCATTTT.